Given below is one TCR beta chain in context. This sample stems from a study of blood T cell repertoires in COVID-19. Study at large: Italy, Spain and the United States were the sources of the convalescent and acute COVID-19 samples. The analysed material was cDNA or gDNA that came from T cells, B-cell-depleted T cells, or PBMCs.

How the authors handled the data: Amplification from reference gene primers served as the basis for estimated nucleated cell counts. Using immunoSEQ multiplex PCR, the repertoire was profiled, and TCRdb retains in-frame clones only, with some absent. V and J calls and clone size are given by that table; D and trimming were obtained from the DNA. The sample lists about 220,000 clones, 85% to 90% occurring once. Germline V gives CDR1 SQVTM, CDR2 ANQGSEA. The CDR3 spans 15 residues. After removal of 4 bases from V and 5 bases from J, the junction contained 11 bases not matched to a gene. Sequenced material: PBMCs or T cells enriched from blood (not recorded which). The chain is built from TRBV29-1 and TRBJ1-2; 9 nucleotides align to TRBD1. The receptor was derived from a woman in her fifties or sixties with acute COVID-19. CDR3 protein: CSVGRRTGDFYGYTF. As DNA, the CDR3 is TGCAGCGTTGGTCGGAGGACAGGGGATTTTTATGGCTACACCTTC.